One sample yielded the 14 T cell receptor beta chains listed below, sequenced in a study of shared clonotypes between healthy human individuals. Some clones are missing from TCRdb's copy, which holds only in-frame ones; the method was immunoSEQ multiplex PCR. The data contain about 820,000 clones, approximately 92% of them singletons. CD45RO-negative, CCR7-positively selected cells formed the naive CD8 fraction, excluding terminally differentiated effector memory CD45RA+ cells. Sequenced material: naive CD8+ T cells sorted from blood. The receptors originated from a man under 40 in good health.

This chain links TRBV29-1 with TRBJ2-7; D is ambiguous. CDR3 size: 12 residues. Looked up from germline, CDR1 is SQVTM and CDR2 is ANQGSEA. The V and J ends lost 6 bases and 6 bases respectively, with 15 bases between them. The CDR3 spells CSVLLMSGEQYF. The CDR3 nucleotides read TGCAGCGTCCTACTCATGTCGGGCGAGCAGTACTTC.

The chain has TRBV10-3 and TRBJ1-1; D is unresolved. The V gene lost 3 bases and the J gene lost 8 bases, with 16 bases spanning the gap. Germline CDR1 and CDR2: ENHRY and SYGVKD. This CDR3 comprises 14 residues. CDR3 sequence reads: CAISDSSTSAEAFF. For the CDR3, the DNA is TGTGCCATCAGTGATAGTAGCACATCCGCCGAAGCTTTCTTT.

V usage is TRBV28 and J usage is TRBJ2-3; D possibly corresponds to TRBD2 (6 bases). V was clipped by 5 bases and J by 0 bases, with 15 bases between them. The CDR3 has 16 residues. Germline CDR1 reads MDHEN; CDR2 reads SYDVKM. The CDR3 loop reads CASSLRPGTSTDTQYF. The CDR3 nucleotides read TGTGCCAGCAGTCTACGCCCTGGGACTAGCACAGATACGCAGTATTTT.

This clone has just one count. CDR3 in DNA: TGTGCCAGCAGCAATCCGGGACCCCGGATCTATGGCTACACCTTC. This encodes CASSNPGPRIYGYTF. The chain combines TRBV7-9 with TRBJ1-2; possible D gene TRBD1, 5 bases. Germline lookup yields CDR1 SEHNR and CDR2 FQNEAQ (reference sequence). CDR3 length: 15 amino acids. V was shortened by 5 bases and J by 4 bases, with 17 bases between the two germline ends.

V usage is TRBV29-1 and J usage is TRBJ2-7; 9 bases match TRBD1. The junction had 11 bases not matched to a gene; V was cut back by 6 bases and J by 2 bases. The CDR3 length is 15 residues. Germline V lookup: CDR1 SQVTM, CDR2 ANQGSEA. CDR3 sequence: CSVGGTGTLPYEQYF. The CDR3 DNA sequence: TGCAGCGTGGGGGGGACAGGGACTTTACCCTACGAGCAGTACTTC.

The chain joins TRBV10-3 to TRBJ1-2; D is unresolved. Germline V gives CDR1 ENHRY, CDR2 SYGVKD. V lost 3 bases and J lost 6, with 23 bases in between. The CDR3 sequence is 17 residues long. The CDR3 nucleotides read TGTGCCATCAGTGATCCCCTTACCGGATCGGGGAATGATGGCTACACCTTC. It translates to CAISDPLTGSGNDGYTF.

The chain has TRBV9 and TRBJ2-3, with a weak D call TRBD2 (5 bases). This CDR3 has 14 amino acids. Trimming shortened V by 4 bases and J by 5 bases, and 14 bases separated the two germline ends. Germline CDR1 reads SGDLS; CDR2 reads YYNGEE. This CDR3 is CASSPEGAGDTQYF. The CDR3, as DNA: TGTGCCAGCAGCCCAGAGGGTGCGGGAGATACGCAGTATTTT.

This sequence joins TRBV5-4 and TRBJ2-3, with 15 bases matching TRBD2. The trim removed 4 bases at V and 0 bases at J, leaving 9 bases unmatched. CDR1 and CDR2 (germline): SGHNT, YYREEE (reference sequence). This CDR3 is 19 amino acids long. This chain's CDR3 is CASSIGTSGRRSSTDTQYF. The CDR3 DNA sequence: TGTGCCAGCAGCATAGGGACTAGCGGGAGGCGATCTAGCACAGATACGCAGTATTTT. Filled out from reference TRBV5-4 and TRBJ2-3, the complete variable domain reads ETGVTQSPTHLIKTRGQQVTLRCSSQSGHNTVSWYQQALGQGPQFIFQYYREEENGRGNFPPRFSGLQFPNYSSELNVNALELDDSALYLCASSIGTSGRRSSTDTQYFGPGTRLTVL.

This rearrangement joins TRBV7-7 to TRBJ2-5; D tentatively reads TRBD1 or TRBD2 (5 bases each). Germline-derived CDR1 and CDR2 are SSHAT and FNYEAQ (reference sequence). V dropped 0 bases and J dropped 5 bases, with 13 bases sitting between them. The CDR3 is 15 residues long. This CDR3 reads CASSLATVEGETQYF. CDR3 in DNA: TGTGCCAGCAGCTTAGCGACGGTTGAGGGGGAGACCCAGTACTTC.

The chain couples TRBV19 to TRBJ2-7; D may be TRBD1 (6 bases). Germline V CDR1 and CDR2: LNHDA, SQIVND (reference sequence). V lost 5 bases to trimming and J lost 3 bases, with 17 bases between them. The CDR3 has 15 residues. The CDR3 DNA reads TGTGCCAGTAGTCATACCGGGACAACCGACTACGAGCAGTACTTC. Translated, it gives CASSHTGTTDYEQYF.

The chain is built from TRBV25-1 and TRBJ2-1, with a possible D match to TRBD2 (6 bases). Trimming shortened V by 4 bases and J by 7 bases, and 20 bases separated the two germline ends. The CDR3 spans 16 residues. Per germline, CDR1 MGHDK and CDR2 SYGVNS. This chain's CDR3 is CASSVLGDWGPNEQFF. The CDR3 DNA reads TGTGCCAGCAGTGTCTTGGGGGACTGGGGTCCAAATGAGCAGTTCTTC.

The genes are TRBV5-1 and TRBJ1-5; TRBD1 matches 8 bases. The CDR3 sequence is 14 residues long. Per the germline V gene, CDR1 is SGHRS and CDR2 is YFSETQ. V lost 4 bases, J lost 6 bases, and 6 bases stayed unmatched. CDR3 DNA: TGCGCCAGCAGCCCAGGGGGCGCGGGTCAGCCCCAGCATTTT. This translates into CASSPGGAGQPQHF. The full variable domain, with the rest looked up from reference TRBV5-1 and TRBJ1-5, is KAGVTQTPRYLIKTRGQQVTLSCSPISGHRSVSWYQQTPGQGLQFLFEYFSETQRNKGNFPGRFSGRQFSNSRSEMNVSTLELGDSALYLCASSPGGAGQPQHFGDGTRLSIL.

The rearrangement links TRBV7-9 to TRBJ2-3; the match to TRBD1 covers 8 bases. After removal of 5 bases from V and 3 bases from J, the junction contained 4 bases not matched to a gene. Germline V lookup: CDR1 SEHNR, CDR2 FQNEAQ (reference sequence). The CDR3 length is 14 residues. CDR3 sequence: CASSMGQVTDTQYF. The CDR3 bases are TGTGCCAGCAGCATGGGACAGGTAACAGATACGCAGTATTTT.

This clone was detected once. The chain couples TRBV4-1 to TRBJ1-3; D is unclear. The V and J ends lost 2 bases and 1 base respectively, with 12 bases between them. Germline-derived CDR1 and CDR2 are MGHRA and YSYEKL. The CDR3 is 16 amino acids. In DNA form, the CDR3 reads TGCGCCAGCAGCCAACCTAGAGCGGGTTCTGGAAACACCATATATTTT. Its translation: CASSQPRAGSGNTIYF.